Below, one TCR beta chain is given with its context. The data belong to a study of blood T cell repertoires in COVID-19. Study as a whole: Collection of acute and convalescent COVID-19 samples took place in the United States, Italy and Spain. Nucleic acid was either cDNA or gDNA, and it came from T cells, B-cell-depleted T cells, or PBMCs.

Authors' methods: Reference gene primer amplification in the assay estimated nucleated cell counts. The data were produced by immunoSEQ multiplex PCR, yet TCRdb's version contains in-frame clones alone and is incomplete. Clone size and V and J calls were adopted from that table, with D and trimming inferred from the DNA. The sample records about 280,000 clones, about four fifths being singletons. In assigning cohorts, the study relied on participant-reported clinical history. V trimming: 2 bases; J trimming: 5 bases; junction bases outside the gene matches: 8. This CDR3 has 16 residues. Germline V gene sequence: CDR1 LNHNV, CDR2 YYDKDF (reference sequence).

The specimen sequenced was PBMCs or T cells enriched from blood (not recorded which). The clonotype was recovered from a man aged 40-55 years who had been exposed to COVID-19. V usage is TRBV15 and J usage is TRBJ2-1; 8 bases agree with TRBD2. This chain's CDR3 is CATSRLRLATNNEQFF. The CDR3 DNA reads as TGTGCCACCAGCAGACTTCGACTAGCGACAAACAATGAGCAGTTCTTC.